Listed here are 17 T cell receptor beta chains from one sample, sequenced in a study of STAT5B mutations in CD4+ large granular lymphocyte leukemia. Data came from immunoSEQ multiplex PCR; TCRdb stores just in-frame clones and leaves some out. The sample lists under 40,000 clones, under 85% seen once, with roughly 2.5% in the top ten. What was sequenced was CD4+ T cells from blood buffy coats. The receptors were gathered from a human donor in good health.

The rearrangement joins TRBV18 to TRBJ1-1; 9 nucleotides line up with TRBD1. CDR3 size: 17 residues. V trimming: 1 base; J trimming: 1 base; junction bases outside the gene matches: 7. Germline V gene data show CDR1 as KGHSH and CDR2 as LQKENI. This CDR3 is CASSPQQQGATNTEAFF. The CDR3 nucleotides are TGTGCCAGCTCACCACAACAACAGGGGGCCACGAACACTGAAGCTTTCTTT.

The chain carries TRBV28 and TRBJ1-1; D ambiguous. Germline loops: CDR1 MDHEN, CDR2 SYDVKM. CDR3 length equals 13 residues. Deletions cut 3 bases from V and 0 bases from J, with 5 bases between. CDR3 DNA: TGTGCCAGCAGTTTGCCCATGAACACTGAAGCTTTCTTT. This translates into CASSLPMNTEAFF.

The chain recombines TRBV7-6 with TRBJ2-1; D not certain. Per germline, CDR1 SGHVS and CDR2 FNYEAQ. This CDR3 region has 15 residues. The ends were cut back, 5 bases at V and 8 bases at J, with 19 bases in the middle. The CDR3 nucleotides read TGTGCCAGCAGCGCCTTTAGTTCTTCCCAGGATGAGCAGTTCTTC. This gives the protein CASSAFSSSQDEQFF.

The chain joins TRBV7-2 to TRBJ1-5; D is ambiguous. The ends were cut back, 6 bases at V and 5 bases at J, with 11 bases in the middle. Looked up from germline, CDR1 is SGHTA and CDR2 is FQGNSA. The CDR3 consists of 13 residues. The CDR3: CASSGRRDQPQHF. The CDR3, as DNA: TGTGCCAGCAGTGGACGGAGGGATCAGCCCCAGCATTTT.

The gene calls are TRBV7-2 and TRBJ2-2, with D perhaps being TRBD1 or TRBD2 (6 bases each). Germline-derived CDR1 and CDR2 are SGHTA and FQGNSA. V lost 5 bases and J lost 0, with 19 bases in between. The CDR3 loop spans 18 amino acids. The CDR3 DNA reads TGTGCCAGCAGCCCTCTTCGGGGGCAGCGCTCGAACACCGGGGAGCTGTTTTTT. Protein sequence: CASSPLRGQRSNTGELFF. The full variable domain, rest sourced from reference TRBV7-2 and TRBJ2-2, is GAGVSQSPSNKVTEKGKDVELRCDPISGHTALYWYRQSLGQGLEFLIYFQGNSAPDKSGLPSDRFSAERTGGSVSTLTIQRTQQEDSAVYLCASSPLRGQRSNTGELFFGEGSRLTVL.

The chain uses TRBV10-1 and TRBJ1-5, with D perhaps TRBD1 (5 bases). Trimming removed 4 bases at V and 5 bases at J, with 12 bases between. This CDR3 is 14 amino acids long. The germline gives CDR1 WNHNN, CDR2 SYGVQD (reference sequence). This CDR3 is CASSAAGNDQPQHF. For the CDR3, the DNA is TGCGCCAGCAGTGCCGCAGGGAACGATCAGCCCCAGCATTTT.

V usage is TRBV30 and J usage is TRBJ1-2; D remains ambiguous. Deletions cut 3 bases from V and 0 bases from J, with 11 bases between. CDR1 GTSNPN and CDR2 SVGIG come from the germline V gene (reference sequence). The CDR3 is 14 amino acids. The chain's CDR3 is CAWRGGAANYGYTF. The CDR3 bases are TGTGCCTGGAGGGGCGGAGCTGCTAACTATGGCTACACCTTC.

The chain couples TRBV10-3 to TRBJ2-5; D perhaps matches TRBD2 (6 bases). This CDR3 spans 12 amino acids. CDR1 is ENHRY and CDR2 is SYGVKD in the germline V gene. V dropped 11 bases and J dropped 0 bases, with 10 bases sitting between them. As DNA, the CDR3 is TGTGCCGCCTCGGGGGACCAAGAGACCCAGTACTTC. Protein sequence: CAASGDQETQYF.

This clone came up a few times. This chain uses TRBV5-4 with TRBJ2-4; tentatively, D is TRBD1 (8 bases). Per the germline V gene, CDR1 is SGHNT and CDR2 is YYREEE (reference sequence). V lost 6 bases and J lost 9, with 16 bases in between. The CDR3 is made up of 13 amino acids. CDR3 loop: CASTQDREGIQYF. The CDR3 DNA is TGTGCCAGCACCCAGGACAGGGAGGGCATTCAGTACTTC.

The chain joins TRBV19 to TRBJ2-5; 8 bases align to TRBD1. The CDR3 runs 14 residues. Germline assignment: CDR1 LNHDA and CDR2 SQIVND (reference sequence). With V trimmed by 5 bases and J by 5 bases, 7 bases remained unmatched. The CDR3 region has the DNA TGTGCCAGTAGTGACAGGGGTTTCGGGGAGACCCAGTACTTC. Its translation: CASSDRGFGETQYF.

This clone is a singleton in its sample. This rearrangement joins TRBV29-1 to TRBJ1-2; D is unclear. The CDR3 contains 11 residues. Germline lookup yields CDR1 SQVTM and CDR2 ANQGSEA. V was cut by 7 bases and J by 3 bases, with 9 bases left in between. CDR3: CSGEVDYGYTF. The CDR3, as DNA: TGCAGCGGTGAGGTGGACTATGGCTACACCTTC.

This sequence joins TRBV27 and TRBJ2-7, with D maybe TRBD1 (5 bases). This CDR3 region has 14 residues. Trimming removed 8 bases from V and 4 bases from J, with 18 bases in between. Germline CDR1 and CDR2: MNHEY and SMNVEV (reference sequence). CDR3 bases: TGTGCCAGCGGTAGGGGCCACCGTCCTTACGAGCAGTACTTC. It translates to CASGRGHRPYEQYF.

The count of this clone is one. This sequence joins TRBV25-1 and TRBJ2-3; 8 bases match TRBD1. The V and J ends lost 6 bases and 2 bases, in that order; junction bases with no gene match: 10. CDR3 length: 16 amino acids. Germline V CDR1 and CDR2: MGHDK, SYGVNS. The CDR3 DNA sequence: TGTGCCAGCAGCGAGGACAGGGAGATTAACACAGATACGCAGTATTTT. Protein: CASSEDREINTDTQYF.

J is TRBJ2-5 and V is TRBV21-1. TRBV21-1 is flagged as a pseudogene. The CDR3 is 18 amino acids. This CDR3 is CASSSFFLTAPHRETQYF. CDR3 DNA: TGTGCCAGCAGCTCTTTCTTTCTTACGGCCCCTCACCGGGAGACCCAGTACTTC.

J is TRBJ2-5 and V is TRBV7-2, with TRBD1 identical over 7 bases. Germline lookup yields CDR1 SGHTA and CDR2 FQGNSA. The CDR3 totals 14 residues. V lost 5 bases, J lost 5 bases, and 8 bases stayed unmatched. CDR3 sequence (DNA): TGTGCCAGCAGCCCCAGGGGGATGGGGGAGACCCAGTACTTC. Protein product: CASSPRGMGETQYF.

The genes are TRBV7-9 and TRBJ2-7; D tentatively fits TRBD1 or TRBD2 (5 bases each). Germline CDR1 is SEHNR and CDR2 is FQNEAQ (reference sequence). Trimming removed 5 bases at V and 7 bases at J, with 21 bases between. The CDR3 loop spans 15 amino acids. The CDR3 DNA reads TGTGCCAGCAGCGAAGGGGACCTCCGGGGCCGGGAGCAGTACTTC. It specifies CASSEGDLRGREQYF.

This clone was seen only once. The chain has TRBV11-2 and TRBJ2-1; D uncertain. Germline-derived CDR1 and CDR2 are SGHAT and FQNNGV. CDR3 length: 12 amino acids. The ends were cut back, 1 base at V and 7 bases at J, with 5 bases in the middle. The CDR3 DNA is TGTGCCAGCAGCTTAGTGGGTAATGAGCAGTTCTTC. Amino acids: CASSLVGNEQFF.